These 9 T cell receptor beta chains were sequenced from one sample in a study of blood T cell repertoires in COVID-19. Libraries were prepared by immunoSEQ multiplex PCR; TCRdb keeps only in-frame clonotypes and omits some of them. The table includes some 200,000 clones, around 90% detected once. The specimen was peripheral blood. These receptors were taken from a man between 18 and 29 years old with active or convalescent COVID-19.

The CDR3 sequence is CASSARGQGAYGYTF. As DNA, the CDR3 is TGCGCCAGCAGCGCCCGGGGACAGGGGGCCTATGGCTACACCTTC. The rearrangement uses TRBV5-1 and TRBJ1-2; 12 positions agree with TRBD1. Trimming at V came to 4 bases and at J to 4 bases, leaving 5 bases not matched to a gene. The CDR3 extends over 15 amino acids. Per germline, CDR1 SGHRS and CDR2 YFSETQ. The full variable domain, its missing parts supplied by reference TRBV5-1 and TRBJ1-2, is KAGVTQTPRYLIKTRGQQVTLSCSPISGHRSVSWYQQTPGQGLQFLFEYFSETQRNKGNFPGRFSGRQFSNSRSEMNVSTLELGDSALYLCASSARGQGAYGYTFGSGTRLTVV.

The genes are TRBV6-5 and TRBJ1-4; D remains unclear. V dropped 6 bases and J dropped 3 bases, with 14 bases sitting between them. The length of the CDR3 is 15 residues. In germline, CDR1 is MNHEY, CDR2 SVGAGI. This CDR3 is CASRLDNVANEKLFF. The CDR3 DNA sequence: TGTGCCAGCAGACTCGACAACGTCGCTAATGAAAAACTGTTTTTT.

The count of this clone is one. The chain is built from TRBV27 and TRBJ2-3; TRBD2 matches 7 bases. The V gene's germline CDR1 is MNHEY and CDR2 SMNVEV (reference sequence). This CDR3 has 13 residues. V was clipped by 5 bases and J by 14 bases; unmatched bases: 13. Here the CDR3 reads CASSLGSRERGYF. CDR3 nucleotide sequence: TGTGCCAGCAGTCTCGGTTCGCGGGAGCGGGGGTATTTT.

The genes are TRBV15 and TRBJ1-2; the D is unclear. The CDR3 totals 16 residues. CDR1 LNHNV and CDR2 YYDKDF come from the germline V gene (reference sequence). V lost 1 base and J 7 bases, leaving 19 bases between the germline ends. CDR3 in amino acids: CATSRGFGGEGGGYTF. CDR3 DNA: TGTGCCACCAGCAGAGGATTCGGCGGAGAAGGAGGTGGCTACACCTTC. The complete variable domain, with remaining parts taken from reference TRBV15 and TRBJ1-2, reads DAMVIQNPRYQVTQFGKPVTLSCSQTLNHNVMYWYQQKSSQAPKLLFHYYDKDFNNEADTPDNFQSRRPNTSFCFLDIRSPGLGDTAMYLCATSRGFGGEGGGYTFGSGTRLTVV.

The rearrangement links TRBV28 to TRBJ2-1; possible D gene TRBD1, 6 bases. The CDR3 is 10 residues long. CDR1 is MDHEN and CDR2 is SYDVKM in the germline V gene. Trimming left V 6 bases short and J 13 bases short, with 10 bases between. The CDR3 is CASSQGGQFF. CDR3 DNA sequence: TGTGCCAGCAGCCAAGGGGGTCAGTTCTTC.

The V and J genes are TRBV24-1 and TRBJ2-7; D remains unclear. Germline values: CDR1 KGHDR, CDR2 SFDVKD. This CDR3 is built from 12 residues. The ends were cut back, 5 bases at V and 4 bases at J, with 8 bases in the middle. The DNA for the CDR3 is TGTGCCACCAGTGGGTCCAGTTACGAGCAGTACTTC. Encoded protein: CATSGSSYEQYF.

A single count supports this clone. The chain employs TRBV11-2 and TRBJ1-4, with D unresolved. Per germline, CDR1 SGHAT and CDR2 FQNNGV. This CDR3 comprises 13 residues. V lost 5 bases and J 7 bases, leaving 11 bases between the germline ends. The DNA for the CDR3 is TGTGCCAGCAGCCGGGTTCTGTTTGAAAAACTGTTTTTT. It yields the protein CASSRVLFEKLFF.

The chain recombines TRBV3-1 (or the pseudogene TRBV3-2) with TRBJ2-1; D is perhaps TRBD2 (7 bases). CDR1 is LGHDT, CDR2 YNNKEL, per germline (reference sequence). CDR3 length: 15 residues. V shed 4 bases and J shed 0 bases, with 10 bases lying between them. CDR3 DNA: TGTGCCAGCAGCCTTGGGGGGGCCTCCTACAATGAGCAGTTCTTC. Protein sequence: CASSLGGASYNEQFF.

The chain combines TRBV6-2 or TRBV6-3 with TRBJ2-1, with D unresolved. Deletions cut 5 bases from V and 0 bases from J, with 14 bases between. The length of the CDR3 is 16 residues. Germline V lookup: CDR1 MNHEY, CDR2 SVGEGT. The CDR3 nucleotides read TGTGCCAGCAGTCCCCTTCCTAAGAGCTCCTACAATGAGCAGTTCTTC. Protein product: CASSPLPKSSYNEQFF.